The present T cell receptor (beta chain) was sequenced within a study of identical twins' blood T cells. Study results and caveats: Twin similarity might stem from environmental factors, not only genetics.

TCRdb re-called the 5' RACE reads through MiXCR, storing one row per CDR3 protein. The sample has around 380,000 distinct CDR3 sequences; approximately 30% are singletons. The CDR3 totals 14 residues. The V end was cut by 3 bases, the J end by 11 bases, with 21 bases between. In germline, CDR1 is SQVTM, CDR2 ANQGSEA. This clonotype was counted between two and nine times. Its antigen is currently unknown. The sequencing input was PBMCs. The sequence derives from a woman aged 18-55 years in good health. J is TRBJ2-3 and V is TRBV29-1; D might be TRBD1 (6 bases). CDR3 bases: TGCAGCGTTGAGGGGGCGTTATCCTACAATGAGCAGTATTTT. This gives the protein CSVEGALSYNEQYF.